The 27 T cell receptor beta chains in this list originate from one sample, sequenced in a study of T cells after posttransplantation cyclophosphamide. Data came from immunoSEQ multiplex PCR; TCRdb stores just in-frame clones and leaves some out. The sample has more than 10,000 clones, around 83% seen once. Sample: memory CD4+ T cells sorted from PBMCs. These receptors were taken from a man aged 50 to 60 in good health, CMV-negative, and a related stem cell transplant donor.

V gene TRBV4-2 combines with J gene TRBJ2-3, with D perhaps matching TRBD2 (6 bases). The CDR3 extends over 17 amino acids. Germline V CDR1 and CDR2: LGHNA, YNFKEQ. The V end was cut by 6 bases, the J end by 4 bases, with 23 bases between. The CDR3 coding sequence is TGTGCCAGCAGGGCCTCGGGGGTCGCCAAGCCAGCAGATACGCAGTATTTT. Residues: CASRASGVAKPADTQYF.

The chain is built from TRBV7-3 and TRBJ2-3; possibly TRBD2 for D (5 bases). The germline gives CDR1 SGHTA, CDR2 FQGTGA. V was trimmed by 5 bases and J by 5 bases, leaving 11 bases between them. The CDR3 runs to 13 residues. CDR3 DNA sequence: TGTGCCAGCAGCCCCTCACTAGGAGATACGCAGTATTTT. Protein: CASSPSLGDTQYF.

The chain combines TRBV18 with TRBJ1-4; possible D gene TRBD1, 6 bases. Germline lookup yields CDR1 KGHSH and CDR2 LQKENI. CDR3 length: 14 residues. The V end lost 3 bases, the J end lost 8 bases, and 13 bases lay between the germline ends. The CDR3 is CASSPGQGMEKLFF. CDR3 nucleotides: TGTGCCAGCTCACCTGGGCAGGGGATGGAAAAACTGTTTTTT.

The genes are TRBV6-4 and TRBJ2-1; D may be TRBD2 (5 bases). V gave up 0 bases and J gave up 1 base, with 13 bases separating them. The CDR3 sequence is 17 residues long. CDR1 is MRHNA, CDR2 SNTAGT, per germline. CDR3 nucleotides: TGTGCCAGCAGTGACTCTCCTAGCTGGGGTTCCTACAATGAGCAGTTCTTC. Residues: CASSDSPSWGSYNEQFF.

The genes are TRBV5-1 and TRBJ2-5; 8 bases align to TRBD1. Germline loops: CDR1 SGHRS, CDR2 YFSETQ. There are 15 residues in the CDR3. V shed 4 bases and J 9 bases; nucleotides not matched to a gene: 14. Here the CDR3 reads CASSPEPGQAQPQYF. CDR3 bases: TGCGCCAGCAGCCCGGAACCGGGACAGGCCCAACCCCAGTACTTC.

A note on this clone: The same CDR3 arises from other DNA sequences in this sample as well. The CDR3: CASSLVGGAYNSPLHF. Written as DNA, the CDR3 is TGTGCCAGCAGCTTAGTGGGAGGCGCGTATAATTCACCCCTCCACTTT. This chain joins TRBV7-2 and TRBJ1-6; D remains ambiguous. Trimming pared 1 base from V and 4 bases from J, leaving 11 bases between. The CDR3 has 16 amino acids. Germline lookup yields CDR1 SGHTA and CDR2 FQGNSA.

The chain uses TRBV10-3 and TRBJ2-1, with TRBD2 identical over 14 bases. The CDR3 is 17 amino acids. V dropped 8 bases and J dropped 0; count of bases not matched to a gene: 6. In germline, CDR1 is ENHRY, CDR2 SYGVKD. The CDR3 is CAISPGTSGSSYNEQFF. CDR3 nucleotides: TGTGCCATCTCCCCAGGGACTAGCGGGAGCTCCTACAATGAGCAGTTCTTC.

The V gene is TRBV10-3, the J gene TRBJ2-6; tentatively, D is TRBD1 (6 bases). Between the trimmed V and J ends, which lost 6 bases and 3 bases, there was a span of 12 bases. Germline V CDR1 and CDR2: ENHRY, SYGVKD. This CDR3 comprises 15 residues. In DNA, the CDR3 is TGTGCCATCAGAACAGGGTTGAGTGGGGCCAACGTCCTGACTTTC. Translation: CAIRTGLSGANVLTF.

This clone was seen only once. The rearrangement joins TRBV18 to TRBJ2-3, with a tentative D call TRBD1 (6 bases). CDR1 is KGHSH and CDR2 is LQKENI in the germline V gene. This CDR3 contains 18 residues. V was cut by 3 bases and J by 0 bases, with 19 bases left in between. In DNA form, the CDR3 reads TGTGCCAGCTCACCTTTGAACCCCCAGGGGCTGAGCACAGATACGCAGTATTTT. Translating gives CASSPLNPQGLSTDTQYF.

The chain is built from TRBV19 and TRBJ2-1; 9 bases map to TRBD2. Losses at the gene ends were 2 bases for V and 11 bases for J; bases not matched to a gene: 13. CDR1 and CDR2 (germline): LNHDA, SQIVND (reference sequence). The CDR3 spans 16 residues. The CDR3 is CASSIFLAGGVLKQFF. The CDR3 region has the DNA TGTGCCAGTAGTATATTCCTGGCGGGAGGGGTGCTGAAGCAGTTCTTC.

V and J are TRBV9 and TRBJ1-2; tentatively, D is TRBD1 (6 bases). This CDR3 region has 19 residues. Germline V lookup: CDR1 SGDLS, CDR2 YYNGEE. V gave up 3 bases and J gave up 4 bases, with 28 bases separating them. CDR3 bases: TGTGCCAGCAGCGAGGGTGCGGGGGCGCAAAAACTCAACCTCTATGGCTACACCTTC. Translating it yields CASSEGAGAQKLNLYGYTF.

The V call is TRBV18, the J call TRBJ2-2; 10 nucleotides match TRBD2. The CDR3 contains 18 residues. Germline assignment: CDR1 KGHSH and CDR2 LQKENI. V was clipped by 1 base and J by 7 bases; unmatched bases: 12. CDR3 region: CASSPLPSGGAGGGELFF. In DNA form, the CDR3 reads TGTGCCAGCTCACCACTCCCCAGCGGGGGGGCCGGAGGCGGGGAGCTGTTTTTT.

The rearrangement uses TRBV5-1 and TRBJ2-7; D unresolved. This CDR3 comprises 13 residues. Germline V gene lookup returns CDR1 SGHRS and CDR2 YFSETQ. Trimming took off 0 bases at V and 3 bases at J, with 7 bases between the two ends. The CDR3 region has the DNA TGCGCCAGCAGCTTGGGTACATACTACGAGCAGTACTTC. Encoded protein: CASSLGTYYEQYF.

The chain combines TRBV4-1 with TRBJ2-2; D is uncertain. Trimming took 4 bases from V and 9 from J, leaving 9 bases between them. This CDR3 contains 12 residues. Germline V gene data show CDR1 as MGHRA and CDR2 as YSYEKL. DNA of the CDR3: TGCGCCAGCAGCCTCTACGGTCGGGAGCTGTTTTTT. It translates to CASSLYGRELFF.

CDR3: CASSLVLGQSYGYTF. CDR3 nucleotide sequence: TGTGCCAGCAGCTTAGTCTTAGGACAGAGCTATGGCTACACCTTC. The rearrangement links TRBV7-8 to TRBJ1-2; maybe TRBD1 (6 bases). Germline loops: CDR1 SGHVS, CDR2 FQNEAQ. Trimming removed 1 base at V and 4 bases at J, with 13 bases between. This CDR3 is 15 amino acids long.

This clone was observed a single time. This chain uses TRBV2 with TRBJ2-7; TRBD1 aligns across 7 bases. The CDR3 totals 13 residues. Trimming at V came to 6 bases and at J to 0 bases, leaving 2 bases not matched to a gene. Germline V gene sequence: CDR1 SNHLY, CDR2 FYNNEI. DNA for the CDR3: TGTGCCAGCAGGACAGGGAACTCCTACGAGCAGTACTTC. It codes for CASRTGNSYEQYF.

The V gene is TRBV5-5, the J gene TRBJ2-5, with 10 bases that match TRBD2. CDR1 and CDR2 (germline): SGHKS, YYEKEE (reference sequence). This CDR3 has 15 residues. V lost 4 bases to trimming and J lost 5 bases; unmatched junction nucleotides: 8. CDR3: CASSPSLAGVETQYF. The DNA for the CDR3 is TGTGCCAGCAGCCCCAGCCTAGCGGGAGTTGAGACCCAGTACTTC.

The V call is TRBV5-8, the J call TRBJ1-2, with a possible D match to TRBD1 (5 bases). Per germline, CDR1 SGHTS and CDR2 YDEGEE. The V and J ends lost 1 base and 2 bases respectively, with 6 bases between them. The CDR3 has 13 amino acids. CDR3 in amino acids: CASSLHRNYGYTF. The CDR3 DNA reads TGTGCCAGCAGCTTGCACAGGAACTATGGCTACACCTTC.

This chain joins TRBV6-1 and TRBJ1-2; TRBD1 aligns across 7 bases. The CDR3 extends over 16 amino acids. The germline gives CDR1 MNHNS, CDR2 SASEGT. The V and J ends lost 4 bases and 1 base, in that order; junction bases with no gene match: 9. The chain's CDR3 is CASSGETGQINYGYTF. The CDR3 DNA reads TGTGCCAGCAGTGGGGAAACGGGACAGATTAACTATGGCTACACCTTC.

The chain employs TRBV5-8 and TRBJ2-2; a weak D match, TRBD1 (6 bases). Deletions cut 1 base from V and 2 bases from J, with 12 bases between. The CDR3 extends over 16 amino acids. Germline V gene sequence: CDR1 SGHTS, CDR2 YDEGEE. The CDR3 coding sequence is TGTGCCAGCAGCTTGAGGGGACACTCCAACACCGGGGAGCTGTTTTTT. The encoded protein is CASSLRGHSNTGELFF.

V and J are TRBV6-6 and TRBJ2-1, with TRBD2 matching 9 bases. V gave up 7 bases and J gave up 4 bases; unmatched junction bases: 5. This CDR3 has 14 residues. Germline-derived CDR1 and CDR2 are MNHNY and SVGAGI (reference sequence). The CDR3 is CASIAGELYNEQFF. CDR3 coding DNA: TGTGCCAGCATAGCGGGGGAATTATACAATGAGCAGTTCTTC.

The rearrangement uses TRBV29-1 and TRBJ2-3; TRBD1 is a possible D gene (5 bases). CDR1 and CDR2 (germline): SQVTM, ANQGSEA. The CDR3 runs 12 residues. Trimming took off 6 bases at V and 0 bases at J, with 7 bases between the two ends. The CDR3 is CSVDSSTDTQYF. The DNA for the CDR3 is TGCAGCGTAGACAGTAGCACAGATACGCAGTATTTT.

The chain uses TRBV6-5 and TRBJ2-1, with D maybe TRBD2 (6 bases). The CDR3 covers 15 residues. Trimming removed 8 bases at V and 12 bases at J, with 26 bases between. CDR1 and CDR2 (germline): MNHEY, SVGAGI. CDR3 protein: CASWTPGLTMRGQFF. CDR3 bases: TGTGCCAGCTGGACCCCGGGACTTACAATGAGAGGGCAGTTCTTC.

This clone was counted once. The chain employs TRBV6-1 and TRBJ1-4; maybe TRBD1 (5 bases). CDR1 is MNHNS and CDR2 is SASEGT in the germline V gene. The CDR3 totals 12 residues. Between the trimmed V and J ends, which lost 7 bases and 6 bases, there was a span of 9 bases. This CDR3 reads CASTQGYEKLFF. The CDR3, as DNA: TGTGCCAGCACCCAGGGTTATGAAAAACTGTTTTTT.

The chain uses TRBV5-1 and TRBJ2-6; 8 bases are a match to TRBD1. V lost 4 bases and J lost 2; bases outside the gene matches: 8. Germline V gene sequence: CDR1 SGHRS, CDR2 YFSETQ. The CDR3 length is 17 residues. CDR3 sequence reads: CASSPGQGLTGANVLTF. DNA for the CDR3: TGCGCCAGCAGCCCAGGACAGGGCCTAACTGGGGCCAACGTCCTGACTTTC. The entire variable domain, with the rest obtained from reference TRBV5-1 and TRBJ2-6, is as follows: KAGVTQTPRYLIKTRGQQVTLSCSPISGHRSVSWYQQTPGQGLQFLFEYFSETQRNKGNFPGRFSGRQFSNSRSEMNVSTLELGDSALYLCASSPGQGLTGANVLTFGAGSRLTVL.

This chain uses TRBV18 with TRBJ1-5, with D tentatively TRBD1 (5 bases). The V end lost 3 bases, the J end lost 9 bases, and 15 bases lay between the germline ends. The CDR3 is 14 residues long. Germline CDR1 is KGHSH and CDR2 is LQKENI. The CDR3 here is CASSPPGISGPQHF. CDR3 sequence (DNA): TGTGCCAGCTCACCGCCAGGGATCTCGGGGCCCCAGCATTTT.

The J gene is TRBJ2-7, the V gene TRBV10-1; weak D call: TRBD1 (6 bases). Per germline, CDR1 WNHNN and CDR2 SYGVQD (reference sequence). Trimming pared 3 bases from V and 5 bases from J, leaving 11 bases between. The CDR3 runs to 13 residues. The CDR3 sequence is CASSEGGVNEQYF. The CDR3 bases are TGCGCCAGCAGTGAAGGGGGTGTAAACGAGCAGTACTTC.